One and the same sample provided the 21 T cell receptor beta chains below, sequenced in a study of blood T cell repertoires in COVID-19. Sequencing used immunoSEQ multiplex PCR; TCRdb keeps in-frame clones, though not all of them. The data contain roughly 380,000 clones, about 88% of them singletons. The sequencing sample was made of peripheral blood. The origin of the receptors is a woman in her thirties or forties with COVID-19, enrolled during active disease.

The genes are TRBV11-2 and TRBJ1-2; D is perhaps TRBD1 (6 bases). The CDR3 is 15 residues long. CDR1 is SGHAT, CDR2 FQNNGV, per germline. V dropped 6 bases and J dropped 5 bases, with 19 bases sitting between them. Written as DNA, the CDR3 is TGTGCCAGCAGGCGACAGGCTCGTCCGGGTTATGGCTACACCTTC. This sequence encodes CASRRQARPGYGYTF.

The chain carries TRBV6-2 or TRBV6-3 and TRBJ2-2; 7 bases are shared with TRBD1. V was pared by 2 bases and J by 7 bases, with 7 bases of the junction left unmatched. Germline CDR1 is MNHEY and CDR2 is SVGEGT. The CDR3 runs 15 residues. The CDR3 sequence is CASSYRGRRNGELFF. The CDR3 bases are TGTGCCAGCAGTTACAGGGGGCGCAGGAACGGGGAGCTGTTTTTT.

DNA for the CDR3: TGTGCCAGCAGCTCCGGACAGGGGCGGCAGCCCCAGCATTTT. It translates to CASSSGQGRQPQHF. V and J are TRBV7-9 and TRBJ1-5; 9 bases match TRBD1. The CDR3 extends over 14 amino acids. CDR1 SEHNR and CDR2 FQNEAQ come from the germline V gene (reference sequence). With V trimmed by 4 bases and J by 7 bases, 5 bases remained unmatched.

This CDR3 is CASSSQGVSAFF. Written as DNA, the CDR3 is TGTGCCAGCAGCTCACAGGGGGTAAGCGCTTTCTTT. This chain uses TRBV28 with TRBJ1-1; 8 positions agree with TRBD1. Germline V gene sequence: CDR1 MDHEN, CDR2 SYDVKM. The CDR3 is 12 amino acids. J was trimmed by 11 bases and V by 6 bases; bases with no gene match: 8.

CDR3 amino acids: CASSSNTPTGELFF. DNA for the CDR3: TGCGCCAGCAGTTCCAATACTCCCACCGGGGAGCTGTTTTTT. The chain joins TRBV5-1 to TRBJ2-2; D is uncertain. V was trimmed by 5 bases and J by 4 bases, leaving 12 bases between them. The CDR3 runs 14 residues. Germline assignment: CDR1 SGHRS and CDR2 YFSETQ.

J is TRBJ1-1 and V is TRBV6-2 or TRBV6-3; 8 positions agree with TRBD1. Germline V gene lookup returns CDR1 MNHEY and CDR2 SVGEGT. V lost 6 bases, J lost 8 bases, and 8 bases stayed unmatched. This CDR3 has 13 residues. In DNA, the CDR3 is TGTGCCAGCAGCCCGGACAGGGTCGGAGAAGCTTTCTTT. It is translated as CASSPDRVGEAFF.

This clone has only a few counts. This sequence joins TRBV3-1 (or the pseudogene TRBV3-2) and TRBJ2-7, with unresolved D. There are 15 residues in the CDR3. The germline V gene encodes CDR1 LGHDT and CDR2 YNNKEL (reference sequence). Trimming shortened V by 0 bases and J by 3 bases, and 12 bases separated the two germline ends. The DNA of the CDR3 is TGTGCCAGCAGCCAAGATCAACTACTGATCTACGAGCAGTACTTC. Its protein product is CASSQDQLLIYEQYF.

The chain carries TRBV18 and TRBJ2-5; 11 bases line up with TRBD2. Looked up from germline, CDR1 is KGHSH and CDR2 is LQKENI. V was pared by 6 bases and J by 4 bases, with 7 bases of the junction left unmatched. This CDR3 has 15 amino acids. CDR3 sequence: CASSSSSGRLETQYF. CDR3 bases: TGTGCCAGCTCTTCATCTAGCGGGAGGTTAGAGACCCAGTACTTC.

V and J are TRBV20-1 and TRBJ2-3, with 11 bases that match TRBD2. The CDR3 extends over 15 amino acids. Trimming took 3 bases from V and 1 from J; bases not matched to a gene: 3. CDR1 DFQATT and CDR2 SNEGSKA come from the germline V gene (reference sequence). CDR3 coding DNA: TGCAGTGCTAGTAGACTAGCGGGGCGCACAGATACGCAGTATTTT. It is translated as CSASRLAGRTDTQYF.

The chain carries TRBV5-1 and TRBJ1-4; D gene uncertain. Germline CDR1 reads SGHRS; CDR2 reads YFSETQ. V gave up 6 bases and J gave up 0 bases, with 15 bases separating them. The CDR3 length is 16 residues. The CDR3 sequence is CASTRFAQATNEKLFF. CDR3 nucleotides: TGCGCCAGCACTCGTTTCGCACAAGCAACTAATGAAAAACTGTTTTTT. Drawing the rest from reference TRBV5-1 and TRBJ1-4, the complete variable domain is KAGVTQTPRYLIKTRGQQVTLSCSPISGHRSVSWYQQTPGQGLQFLFEYFSETQRNKGNFPGRFSGRQFSNSRSEMNVSTLELGDSALYLCASTRFAQATNEKLFFGSGTQLSVL.

J is TRBJ2-2 and V is TRBV19; TRBD2 agrees at 8 bases. This CDR3 contains 14 residues. Unmatched junction bases numbered 9, after V lost 8 bases and J lost 7 bases. The germline V gene encodes CDR1 LNHDA and CDR2 SQIVND (reference sequence). This CDR3 reads CASCLGGANGELFF. The DNA of the CDR3 is TGTGCCAGTTGTCTCGGGGGGGCCAACGGGGAGCTGTTTTTT.

The chain is built from TRBV7-3 and TRBJ1-1, with D maybe TRBD1 (5 bases). CDR1 SGHTA and CDR2 FQGTGA come from the germline V gene. V was shortened by 5 bases and J by 2 bases, with 12 bases between the two germline ends. The CDR3 is made up of 14 amino acids. In DNA form, the CDR3 reads TGTGCCAGCAGCGGAAATCAGGGAAACACTGAAGCTTTCTTT. It codes for CASSGNQGNTEAFF.

This clone was recorded at least ten times. The chain employs TRBV5-6 and TRBJ2-7; TRBD1 agrees at 7 bases. The trim removed 3 bases at V and 3 bases at J, leaving 9 bases unmatched. The CDR3 runs 15 residues. Germline V gene lookup returns CDR1 SGHDT and CDR2 YYEEEE. The CDR3 DNA is TGTGCCAGCAGCTGGGCCGGGACAGACCACTACGAGCAGTACTTC. This encodes CASSWAGTDHYEQYF. The variable domain in full, with the rest retrieved from reference TRBV5-6 and TRBJ2-7, is DAGVTQSPTHLIKTRGQQVTLRCSPKSGHDTVSWYQQALGQGPQFIFQYYEEEERQRGNFPDRFSGHQFPNYSSELNVNALLLGDSALYLCASSWAGTDHYEQYFGPGTRLTVT.

The chain links TRBV15 to TRBJ1-6; 8 nucleotides agree with TRBD1. This CDR3 region has 15 residues. The J segment lost 8 bases and the V segment lost 4 bases, leaving 7 bases of the junction unmatched. Germline V gene sequence: CDR1 LNHNV, CDR2 YYDKDF (reference sequence). CDR3 nucleotide sequence: TGTGCCACCAGCATCGGTGGACAGGGCTATTCACCCCTCCACTTT. Encoded protein: CATSIGGQGYSPLHF.

The chain recombines TRBV7-3 with TRBJ1-1, with D possibly TRBD1 on 6 matching bases. The CDR3 is made up of 13 amino acids. Trimming stripped 5 bases from V and 8 bases from J, with 15 bases between. Per the germline V gene, CDR1 is SGHTA and CDR2 is FQGTGA. CDR3: CASSAGQLREAFF. CDR3 bases: TGTGCCAGCAGCGCTGGACAGCTCAGAGAAGCTTTCTTT. The whole variable domain, filled in from reference TRBV7-3 and TRBJ1-1, reads GAGVSQTPSNKVTEKGKYVELRCDPISGHTALYWYRQSLGQGPEFLIYFQGTGAADDSGLPNDRFFAVRPEGSVSTLKIQRTERGDSAVYLCASSAGQLREAFFGQGTRLTVV.

The chain carries TRBV20-1 and TRBJ1-2; TRBD1 matches at 9 bases. Unmatched junction bases numbered 10, after V lost 3 bases and J lost 8 bases. Germline V gives CDR1 DFQATT, CDR2 SNEGSKA (reference sequence). The CDR3 has 14 residues. The CDR3 DNA sequence: TGCAGTGCTAGTACGAAAGGACAGGGGCTCGGCTACACCTTC. Protein sequence: CSASTKGQGLGYTF.

The chain combines TRBV27 with TRBJ2-7; the D gene is possibly TRBD2 (5 bases). The CDR3 runs to 14 residues. Germline-derived CDR1 and CDR2 are MNHEY and SMNVEV (reference sequence). Trimming took off 5 bases at V and 4 bases at J, with 15 bases between the two ends. The CDR3 DNA sequence: TGTGCCAGCAGTCTCCGTCGGGATGGATACGAGCAGTACTTC. As protein: CASSLRRDGYEQYF.

The chain couples TRBV5-4 to TRBJ1-1; TRBD1 agrees at 7 bases. V was clipped by 0 bases and J by 1 base; unmatched bases: 12. The CDR3 is made up of 18 amino acids. Germline loops: CDR1 SGHNT, CDR2 YYREEE (reference sequence). The CDR3 region is CASSLGAGGLSWNTEAFF. The DNA for the CDR3 is TGTGCCAGCAGCTTGGGGGCAGGGGGTTTATCTTGGAACACTGAAGCTTTCTTT.

The chain recombines TRBV5-5 with TRBJ1-1, with D unresolved. Germline values: CDR1 SGHKS, CDR2 YYEKEE (reference sequence). V gave up 3 bases and J gave up 0 bases, with 9 bases separating them. The CDR3 is 14 amino acids. The CDR3 DNA reads TGTGCCAGCAGCTCGGGGAGTGTGAACACTGAAGCTTTCTTT. It yields the protein CASSSGSVNTEAFF.

The rearrangement links TRBV11-2 to TRBJ2-3; 10 bases map to TRBD2. Germline CDR1 SGHAT, CDR2 FQNNGV. The CDR3 is 15 residues long. The V segment lost 8 bases and the J segment 5 bases; nucleotides outside the gene matches: 10. This CDR3 is CASAHQRGGGDTQYF. The DNA of the CDR3 is TGTGCCAGCGCCCATCAGCGGGGGGGAGGAGATACGCAGTATTTT.

The rearrangement uses TRBV27 and TRBJ2-3; TRBD1 agrees at 7 bases. CDR3 length: 15 residues. Germline V lookup: CDR1 MNHEY, CDR2 SMNVEV (reference sequence). Trimming at V came to 8 bases and at J to 3 bases, leaving 11 bases not matched to a gene. Written as DNA, the CDR3 is TGTGCCAGCCGACCCACAGGGGCTGGGACAGATACGCAGTATTTT. Protein sequence: CASRPTGAGTDTQYF.